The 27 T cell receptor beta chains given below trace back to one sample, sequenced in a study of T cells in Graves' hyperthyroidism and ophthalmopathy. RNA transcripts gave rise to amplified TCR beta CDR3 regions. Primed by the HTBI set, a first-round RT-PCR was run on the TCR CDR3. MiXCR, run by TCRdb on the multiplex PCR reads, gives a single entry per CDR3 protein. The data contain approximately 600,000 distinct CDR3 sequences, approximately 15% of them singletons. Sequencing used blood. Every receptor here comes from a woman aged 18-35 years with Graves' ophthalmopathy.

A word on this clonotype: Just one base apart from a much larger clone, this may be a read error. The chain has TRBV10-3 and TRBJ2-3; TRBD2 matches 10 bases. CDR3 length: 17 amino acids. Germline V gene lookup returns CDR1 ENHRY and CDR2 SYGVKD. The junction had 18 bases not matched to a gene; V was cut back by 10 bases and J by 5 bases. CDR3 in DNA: TGTGCCACCTCTGCGCCGGGCCTAGCGGGAGATTTAGATACGCAGTATTTT. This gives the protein CATSAPGLAGDLDTQYF.

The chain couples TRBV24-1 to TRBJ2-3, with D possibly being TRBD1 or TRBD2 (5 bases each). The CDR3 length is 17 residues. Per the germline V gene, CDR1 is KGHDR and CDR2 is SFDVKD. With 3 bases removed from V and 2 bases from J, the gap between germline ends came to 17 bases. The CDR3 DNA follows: TGTGCCACCAGTGATATACCTCAGGGACCCATCACAGATACGCAGTATTTT. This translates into CATSDIPQGPITDTQYF.

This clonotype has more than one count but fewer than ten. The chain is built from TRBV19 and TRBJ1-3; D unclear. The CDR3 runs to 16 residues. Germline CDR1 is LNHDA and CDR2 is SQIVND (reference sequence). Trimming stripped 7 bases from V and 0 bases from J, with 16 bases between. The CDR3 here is CASTTIAENSGNTIYF. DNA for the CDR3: TGTGCCAGTACCACCATTGCAGAGAACTCTGGAAACACCATATATTTT.

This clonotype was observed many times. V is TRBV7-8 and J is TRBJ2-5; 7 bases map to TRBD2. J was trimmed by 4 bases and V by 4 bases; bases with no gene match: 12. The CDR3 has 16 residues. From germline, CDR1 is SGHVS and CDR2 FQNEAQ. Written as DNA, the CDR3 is TGTGCCAGCAGCTCCCTACTGGGAGGGCGGAGAGAGACCCAGTACTTC. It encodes CASSSLLGGRRETQYF. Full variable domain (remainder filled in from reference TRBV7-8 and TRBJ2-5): GAGVSQSPRYKVAKRGQDVALRCDPISGHVSLFWYQQALGQGPEFLTYFQNEAQLDKSGLPSDRFFAERPEGSVSTLKIQRTQQEDSAVYLCASSSLLGGRRETQYFGPGTRLLVL.

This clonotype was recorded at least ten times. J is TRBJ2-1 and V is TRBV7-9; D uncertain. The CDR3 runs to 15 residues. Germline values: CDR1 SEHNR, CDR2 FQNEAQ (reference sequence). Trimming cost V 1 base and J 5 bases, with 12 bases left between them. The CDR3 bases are TGTGCCAGCAGCTTAGTCGCTGGTGGGAACAATGAGCAGTTCTTC. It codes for CASSLVAGGNNEQFF.

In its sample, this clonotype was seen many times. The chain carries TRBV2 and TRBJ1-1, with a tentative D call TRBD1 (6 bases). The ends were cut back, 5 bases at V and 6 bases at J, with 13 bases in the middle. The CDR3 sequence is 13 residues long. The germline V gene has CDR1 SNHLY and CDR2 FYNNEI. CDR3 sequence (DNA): TGTGCCAGCAGTTCCACAGGGTTCGCTGAAGCTTTCTTT. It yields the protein CASSSTGFAEAFF. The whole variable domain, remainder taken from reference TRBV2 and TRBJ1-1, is EPEVTQTPSHQVTQMGQEVILRCVPISNHLYFYWYRQILGQKVEFLVSFYNNEISEKSEIFDDQFSVERPDGSNFTLKIRSTKLEDSAMYFCASSSTGFAEAFFGQGTRLTVV.

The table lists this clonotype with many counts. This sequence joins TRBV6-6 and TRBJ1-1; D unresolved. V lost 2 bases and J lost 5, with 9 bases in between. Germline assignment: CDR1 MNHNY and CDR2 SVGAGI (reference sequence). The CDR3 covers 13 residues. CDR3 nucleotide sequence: TGTGCCAGCAGTTACAAAGGAAGAACTGAAGCTTTCTTT. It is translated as CASSYKGRTEAFF.

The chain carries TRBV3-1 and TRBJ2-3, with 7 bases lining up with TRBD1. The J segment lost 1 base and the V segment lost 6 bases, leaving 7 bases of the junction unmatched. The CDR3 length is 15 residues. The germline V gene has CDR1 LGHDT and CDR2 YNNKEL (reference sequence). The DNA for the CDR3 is TGTGCCAGCAGACAGGGGAGTAGCCGCACAGATACGCAGTATTTT. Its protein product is CASRQGSSRTDTQYF.

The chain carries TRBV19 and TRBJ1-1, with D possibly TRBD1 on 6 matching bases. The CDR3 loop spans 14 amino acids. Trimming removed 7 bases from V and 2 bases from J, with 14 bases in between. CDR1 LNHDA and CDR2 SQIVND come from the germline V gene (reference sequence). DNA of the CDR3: TGTGCCAGTACGGAGGGGGAATCAAACACTGAAGCTTTCTTT. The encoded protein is CASTEGESNTEAFF.

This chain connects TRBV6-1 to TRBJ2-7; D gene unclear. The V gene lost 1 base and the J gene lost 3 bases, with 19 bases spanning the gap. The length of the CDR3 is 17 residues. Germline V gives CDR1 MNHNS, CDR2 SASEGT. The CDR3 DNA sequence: TGTGCCAGCAGTGAAGGGAATAAGTTCGCGAGCTACTACGAGCAGTACTTC. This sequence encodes CASSEGNKFASYYEQYF.

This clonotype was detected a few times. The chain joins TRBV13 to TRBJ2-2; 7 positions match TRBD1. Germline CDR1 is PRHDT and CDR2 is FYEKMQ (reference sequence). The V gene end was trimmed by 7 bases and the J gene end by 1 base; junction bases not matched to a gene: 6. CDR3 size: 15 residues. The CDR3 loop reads CASNSRDRNTGELFF. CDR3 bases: TGTGCCAGCAACTCCCGGGACAGGAACACCGGGGAGCTGTTTTTT.

This chain's CDR3 is CASSQYWTGLSGELFF. For the CDR3, the DNA is TGCGCCAGCAGCCAATATTGGACAGGCCTCTCTGGGGAGCTGTTTTTT. The chain employs TRBV4-1 and TRBJ2-2; 7 bases match TRBD1. With 2 bases clipped from V and 8 bases from J, the junction kept 11 bases outside the gene matches. CDR3 length: 16 residues. Per germline, CDR1 MGHRA and CDR2 YSYEKL.

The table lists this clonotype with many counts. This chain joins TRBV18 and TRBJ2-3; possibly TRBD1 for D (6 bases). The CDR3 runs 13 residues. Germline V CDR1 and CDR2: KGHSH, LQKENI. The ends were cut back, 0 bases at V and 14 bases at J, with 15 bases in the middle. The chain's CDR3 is CASSPPIGDNAYF. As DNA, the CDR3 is TGTGCCAGCTCACCACCTATAGGGGACAATGCGTATTTT.

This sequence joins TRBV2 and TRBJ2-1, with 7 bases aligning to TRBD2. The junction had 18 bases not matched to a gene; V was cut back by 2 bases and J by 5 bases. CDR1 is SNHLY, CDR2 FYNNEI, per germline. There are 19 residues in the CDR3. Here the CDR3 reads CASSELSPLVGGRDNEQFF. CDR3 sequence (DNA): TGTGCCAGCAGTGAATTGTCTCCTCTAGTTGGCGGGAGAGACAATGAGCAGTTCTTC.

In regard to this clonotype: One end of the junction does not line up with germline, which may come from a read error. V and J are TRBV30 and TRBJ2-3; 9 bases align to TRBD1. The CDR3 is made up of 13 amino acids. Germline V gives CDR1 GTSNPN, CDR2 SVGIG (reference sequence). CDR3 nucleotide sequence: TGTGCCCGGACAGGGGCCGGCACAGATACGCAATATTTT. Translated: CARTGAGTDTQYF.

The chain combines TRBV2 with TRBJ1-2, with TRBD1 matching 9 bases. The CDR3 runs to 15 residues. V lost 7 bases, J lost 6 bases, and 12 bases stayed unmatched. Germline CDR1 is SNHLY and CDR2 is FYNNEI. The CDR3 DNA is TGTGCCAGCATCATCACAGGGGGCGCGATTCATGGCTACACCTTC. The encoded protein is CASIITGGAIHGYTF.

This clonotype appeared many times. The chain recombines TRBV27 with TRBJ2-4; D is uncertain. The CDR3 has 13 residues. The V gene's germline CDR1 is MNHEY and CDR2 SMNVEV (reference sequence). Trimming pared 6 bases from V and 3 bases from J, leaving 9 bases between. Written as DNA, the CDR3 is TGTGCCAGCAGGGCCTTAGGCAAAAACATTCAGTACTTC. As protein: CASRALGKNIQYF.

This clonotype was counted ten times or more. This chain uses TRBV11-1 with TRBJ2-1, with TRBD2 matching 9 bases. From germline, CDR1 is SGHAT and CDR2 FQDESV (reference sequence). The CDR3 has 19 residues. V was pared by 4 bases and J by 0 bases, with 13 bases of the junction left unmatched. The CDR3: CASSSDWREGPYSYNEQFF. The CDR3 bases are TGTGCCAGCAGCTCAGATTGGCGGGAGGGACCTTACTCCTACAATGAGCAGTTCTTC.

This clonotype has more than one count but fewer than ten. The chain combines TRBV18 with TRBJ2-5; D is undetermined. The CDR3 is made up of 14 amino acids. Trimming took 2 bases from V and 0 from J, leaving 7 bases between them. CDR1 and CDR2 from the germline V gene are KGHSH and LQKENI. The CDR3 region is CASSPMRDQETQYF. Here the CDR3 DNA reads TGTGCCAGCTCACCAATGCGCGACCAAGAGACCCAGTACTTC.

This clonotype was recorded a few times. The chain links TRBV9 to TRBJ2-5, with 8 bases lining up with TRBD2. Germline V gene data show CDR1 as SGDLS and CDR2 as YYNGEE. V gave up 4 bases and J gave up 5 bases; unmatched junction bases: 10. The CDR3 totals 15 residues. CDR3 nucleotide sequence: TGTGCCAGCAGCCACCGTAGCGGGGTCCGGGAGACCCAGTACTTC. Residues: CASSHRSGVRETQYF.

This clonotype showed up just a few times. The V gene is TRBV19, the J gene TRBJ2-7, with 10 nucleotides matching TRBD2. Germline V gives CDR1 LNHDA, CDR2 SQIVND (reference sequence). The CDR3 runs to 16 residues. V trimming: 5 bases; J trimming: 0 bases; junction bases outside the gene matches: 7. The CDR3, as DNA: TGTGCCAGTAGTCCAGGACTAGCGGACAACTCCTACGAGCAGTACTTC. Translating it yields CASSPGLADNSYEQYF.

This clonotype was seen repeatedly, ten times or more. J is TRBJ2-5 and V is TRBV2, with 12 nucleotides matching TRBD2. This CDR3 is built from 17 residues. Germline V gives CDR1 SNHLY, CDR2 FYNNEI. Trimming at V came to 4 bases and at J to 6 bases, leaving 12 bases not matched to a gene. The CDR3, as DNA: TGTGCCAGCAGTGGGTTGAGGCTAGCGGGAGGGAGGAAGACCCAGTACTTC. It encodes CASSGLRLAGGRKTQYF.

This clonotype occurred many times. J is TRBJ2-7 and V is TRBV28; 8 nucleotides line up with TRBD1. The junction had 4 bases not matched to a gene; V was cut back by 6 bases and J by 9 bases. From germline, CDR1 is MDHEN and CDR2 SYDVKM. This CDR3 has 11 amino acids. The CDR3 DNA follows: TGTGCCAGCAGCCAAGGACAGGGGCAGTACTTC. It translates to CASSQGQGQYF.

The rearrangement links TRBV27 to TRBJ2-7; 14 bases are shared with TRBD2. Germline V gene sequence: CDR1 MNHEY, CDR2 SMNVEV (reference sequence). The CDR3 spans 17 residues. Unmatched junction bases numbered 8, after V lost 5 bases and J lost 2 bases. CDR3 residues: CASSSGLAGGATYEQYF. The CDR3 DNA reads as TGTGCCAGCAGTAGTGGACTAGCGGGAGGTGCCACCTACGAGCAGTACTTC.

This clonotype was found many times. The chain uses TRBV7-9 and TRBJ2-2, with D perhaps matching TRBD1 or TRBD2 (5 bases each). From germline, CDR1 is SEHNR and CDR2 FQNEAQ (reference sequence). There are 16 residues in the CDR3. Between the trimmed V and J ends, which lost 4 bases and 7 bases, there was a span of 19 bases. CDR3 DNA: TGTGCCAGCAGCTCCAACCCGGGACGAGGGTTCGGGGAGCTGTTTTTT. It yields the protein CASSSNPGRGFGELFF.

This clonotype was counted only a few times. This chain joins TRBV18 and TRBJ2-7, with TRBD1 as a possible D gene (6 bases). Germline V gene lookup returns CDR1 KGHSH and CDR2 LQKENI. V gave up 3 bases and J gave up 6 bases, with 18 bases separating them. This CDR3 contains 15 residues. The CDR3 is CASSPTGLYGGEQYF. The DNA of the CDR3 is TGTGCCAGCTCACCCACAGGGTTGTACGGAGGCGAGCAGTACTTC.

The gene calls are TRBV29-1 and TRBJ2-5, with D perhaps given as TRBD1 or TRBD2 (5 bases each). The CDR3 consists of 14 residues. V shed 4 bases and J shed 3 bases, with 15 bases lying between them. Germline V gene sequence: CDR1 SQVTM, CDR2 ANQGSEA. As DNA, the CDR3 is TGCAGCGTTGGTTTGAAGGGGCGGGAAGAGACCCAGTACTTC. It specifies CSVGLKGREETQYF.